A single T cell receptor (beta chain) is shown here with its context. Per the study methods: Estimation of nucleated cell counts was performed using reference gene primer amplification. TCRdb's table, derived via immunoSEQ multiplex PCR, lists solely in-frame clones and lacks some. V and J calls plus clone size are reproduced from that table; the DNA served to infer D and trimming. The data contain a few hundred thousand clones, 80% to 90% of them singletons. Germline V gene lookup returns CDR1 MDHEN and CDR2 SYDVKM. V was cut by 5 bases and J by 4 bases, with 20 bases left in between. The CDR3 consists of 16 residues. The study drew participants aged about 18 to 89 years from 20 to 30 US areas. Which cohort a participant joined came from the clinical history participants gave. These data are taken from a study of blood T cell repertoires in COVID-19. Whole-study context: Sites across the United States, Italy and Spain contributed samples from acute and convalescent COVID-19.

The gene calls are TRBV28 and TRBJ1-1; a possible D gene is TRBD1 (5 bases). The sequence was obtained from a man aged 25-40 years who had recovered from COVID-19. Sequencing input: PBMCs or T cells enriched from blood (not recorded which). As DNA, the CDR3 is TGTGCCAGCAGTCTCCTCTCAGCCTGGGGGGGCACTGAAGCTTTCTTT. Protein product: CASSLLSAWGGTEAFF. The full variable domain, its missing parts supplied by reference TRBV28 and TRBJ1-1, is DVKVTQSSRYLVKRTGEKVFLECVQDMDHENMFWYRQDPGLGLRLIYFSYDVKMKEKGDIPEGYSVSREKKERFSLILESASTNQTSMYLCASSLLSAWGGTEAFFGQGTRLTVV.